The 14 T cell receptor beta chains presented below share a single source sample, sequenced in a study of blood T cell repertoires in COVID-19 (dated by TCRdb to the early 2020s). Libraries were prepared through the immunoSEQ multiplex PCR assay. TCRdb took over this immuneACCESS table, retaining in-frame rearrangements with V and J assigned. Such tables are incomplete; in checked studies, under half of the missing clones stem from an unresolved V gene, and the remainder is unexplained. The sample yields over 450,000 clones; 70% to 90% were counted once. Roughly 8.3% of the sample comes from the top ten. What was sequenced was peripheral blood. Source of these receptors: a woman between 45 and 60 years old with COVID-19, enrolled during active disease.

This sequence joins TRBV7-3 and TRBJ1-1; D perhaps matches TRBD1 (6 bases). The germline gives CDR1 SGHTA, CDR2 FQGTGA. V lost 2 bases and J lost 4, with 11 bases in between. The CDR3 extends over 14 amino acids. The CDR3 DNA reads TGTGCCAGCAGCTTATATGACAGGCGCACTGAAGCTTTCTTT. Its protein is CASSLYDRRTEAFF.

As for this clone: Within the sample, other DNA sequences also encode this same CDR3. V is TRBV10-1 and J is TRBJ2-3; the D gene is possibly TRBD2 (6 bases). The CDR3 contains 15 residues. V dropped 0 bases and J dropped 0 bases, with 7 bases sitting between them. From germline, CDR1 is WNHNN and CDR2 SYGVQD (reference sequence). CDR3 DNA sequence: TGCGCCAGCAGTGAGTCTGGAGGGAGCACAGATACGCAGTATTTT. This translates into CASSESGGSTDTQYF.

The chain links TRBV3-1 (or the pseudogene TRBV3-2) to TRBJ2-1, with unresolved D. With 0 bases removed from V and 13 bases from J, the gap between germline ends came to 16 bases. The germline CDR1 and CDR2 sequences are LGHDT and YNNKEL (reference sequence). This CDR3 is 14 amino acids long. CDR3 bases: TGTGCCAGCAGCCAAGAGTCGGCGGCTTCAACTCAGTTCTTC. Translating gives CASSQESAASTQFF.

The chain recombines TRBV6-4 with TRBJ2-3; 7 bases agree with TRBD2. Losses at the gene ends were 0 bases for V and 5 bases for J; bases not matched to a gene: 5. Germline CDR1 is MRHNA and CDR2 is SNTAGT. This CDR3 contains 15 residues. CDR3 DNA: TGTGCCAGCAGTGACTCCTGGGCTAGCGGAGATACGCAGTATTTT. Protein sequence: CASSDSWASGDTQYF.

The rearrangement joins TRBV24-1 to TRBJ2-3, with 8 positions matching TRBD2. The germline V gene has CDR1 KGHDR and CDR2 SFDVKD. Trimming removed 0 bases from V and 2 bases from J; junction bases left unmatched: 6. The CDR3 covers 17 residues. CDR3 coding DNA: TGTGCCACCAGTGATTTGAGGCGGGAGGAAGTCACAGATACGCAGTATTTT. It encodes CATSDLRREEVTDTQYF.

This chain uses TRBV9 with TRBJ1-5; no reliable D call. The CDR3 spans 16 residues. The V gene lost 0 bases and the J gene lost 4 bases, with 14 bases spanning the gap. Germline V gives CDR1 SGDLS, CDR2 YYNGEE. The DNA of the CDR3 is TGTGCCAGCAGCGTAGATGAAGGGCGGGGTAATCAGCCCCAGCATTTT. Translated, it gives CASSVDEGRGNQPQHF. Combining the CDR3 with reference TRBV9 and TRBJ1-5 gives the whole variable domain DSGVTQTPKHLITATGQRVTLRCSPRSGDLSVYWYQQSLDQGLQFLIQYYNGEERAKGNILERFSAQQFPDLHSELNLSSLELGDSALYFCASSVDEGRGNQPQHFGDGTRLSIL.

Comment on this clone: The same CDR3 can be traced to other DNA sequences in this sample. This chain connects TRBV18 to TRBJ2-1; weak D call: TRBD2 (5 bases). The V gene's germline CDR1 is KGHSH and CDR2 LQKENI. Trimming took 3 bases from V and 4 from J, leaving 7 bases between them. The CDR3 is 13 amino acids. Written as DNA, the CDR3 is TGTGCCAGCTCACCGGGCGGGTACAATGAGCAGTTCTTC. Amino acids: CASSPGGYNEQFF.

The genes are TRBV4-1 and TRBJ2-2; TRBD2 aligns across 11 bases. Germline V gives CDR1 MGHRA, CDR2 YSYEKL. V lost 0 bases, J lost 5 bases, and 11 bases stayed unmatched. The CDR3 sequence is 19 residues long. In DNA form, the CDR3 reads TGCGCCAGCAGCCAAGATCCGCGTCGGGCTAGCGGGGGGACCGGGGAGCTGTTTTTT. Its protein is CASSQDPRRASGGTGELFF.

The CDR3 DNA sequence: TGTGCCAGCAGTATACTAGCGGCTGGCACAGATACGCAGTATTTT. Its translation is CASSILAAGTDTQYF. V and J are TRBV27 and TRBJ2-3; 8 bases are a match to TRBD2. The CDR3 sequence is 15 residues long. Germline V gives CDR1 MNHEY, CDR2 SMNVEV (reference sequence). Trimming removed 5 bases from V and 1 base from J; junction bases left unmatched: 5.

The chain uses TRBV15 and TRBJ1-1; D ambiguous. The germline V gene has CDR1 LNHNV and CDR2 YYDKDF (reference sequence). The CDR3 loop spans 14 amino acids. Trimming stripped 6 bases from V and 1 base from J, with 12 bases between. In DNA, the CDR3 is TGTGCCACCAGTTGGCCTTACCCGAACACTGAAGCTTTCTTT. It yields the protein CATSWPYPNTEAFF.

CDR3 nucleotides: TGTGCCAGCAGCGTCGACAGAATAGGCACTGAAGCTTTCTTT. Translated: CASSVDRIGTEAFF. The rearrangement joins TRBV6-5 to TRBJ1-1, with a tentative D call TRBD1 (5 bases). Germline CDR1 MNHEY, CDR2 SVGAGI. The V gene lost 6 bases and the J gene lost 4 bases, with 15 bases spanning the gap. This CDR3 region has 14 residues.

CDR3 sequence: CASGTSNSPLHF. In nucleotides, the CDR3 is TGTGCCAGTGGGACTTCAAATTCACCCCTCCACTTT. V is TRBV9 and J is TRBJ1-6, with a tentative D call TRBD1 (5 bases). CDR1 and CDR2 from the germline V gene are SGDLS and YYNGEE. This CDR3 has 12 residues. Trimming removed 8 bases from V and 7 bases from J, with 10 bases in between.

This clone was detected only a few times. The CDR3 DNA sequence: TGTGCCAGCAGTGACAGGGGGCATGGAAACACCATATATTTT. Its protein is CASSDRGHGNTIYF. This chain uses TRBV6-1 with TRBJ1-3, with 8 bases matching TRBD1. V was clipped by 3 bases and J by 3 bases; unmatched bases: 1. Germline V lookup: CDR1 MNHNS, CDR2 SASEGT. CDR3 size: 14 residues.

This clone was recorded once. The chain carries TRBV6-5 and TRBJ2-5, with 8 bases that match TRBD1. With V trimmed by 4 bases and J by 3 bases, 7 bases remained unmatched. CDR1 is MNHEY and CDR2 is SVGAGI in the germline V gene. The CDR3 length is 15 residues. CDR3 in DNA: TGTGCCAGCAGTTTCGCCGGGACAGGAGAAGAGACCCAGTACTTC. Translation: CASSFAGTGEETQYF.